The rows below give T cell receptor beta chains drawn from one sample of a study of blood T cell repertoires in COVID-19. Repertoires were generated with immunoSEQ multiplex PCR, while TCRdb's copy carries only in-frame clones and drops some. The sample consists of approximately 200,000 clones, approximately 92% of them appearing once. Sequencing used PBMCs or T cells enriched from blood (not recorded which). Receptors were obtained from a woman aged 40 to 49 with acute COVID-19. The CDR3 runs from the conserved cysteine through the conserved F or W. Fields, in order: J gene, clone size, V gene, D gene, CDR3 DNA, CDR3 protein. The D gene is left open where the match is weak. Clone size is not always given. Where it is, it says once, few, many or a class for expanded clones.

TRBJ2-5	few	TRBV18	TRBD2	TGTGCCAGCTCACTGGGAGCTAGCGGGAGAGTCGTGGAGACCCAGTACTTC	CASSLGASGRVVETQYF
TRBJ2-1	-	TRBV5-1	-	TGCGCCAGCAGCTTGGCCGAGATGGGCGGGACGGCTAATGAGCAGTTCTTC	CASSLAEMGGTANEQFF
TRBJ2-2	-	TRBV14	-	TGTGCCAGCAGCCGCCCCACGTTTGGAGCCGGGGAGCTGTTTTTT	CASSRPTFGAGELFF
TRBJ2-2	-	TRBV4-1	-	TGCGCCAGCAGCCAAGCTGGGCGGAACACCGGGGAGCTGTTTTTT	CASSQAGRNTGELFF
TRBJ2-3	-	TRBV27	-	TGTGCCAGCAGTTTGGGACTCACCACAGATACGCAGTATTTT	CASSLGLTTDTQYF
TRBJ2-7	once	TRBV2	TRBD1	TGTGCCAGCACCGACAGGGGGAACCACGAGCAGTACTTC	CASTDRGNHEQYF
TRBJ1-3	-	TRBV29-1	-	TGCAGCGTAGTCGGGGGTCCTGGAAACACCATATATTTT	CSVVGGPGNTIYF
TRBJ1-1	few	TRBV6-1	TRBD1	TGTGCCAGCAGTGACAGGGGGCACACTGAAGCTTTCTTT	CASSDRGHTEAFF
TRBJ2-5	-	TRBV6-5	TRBD2	TGTGCCAGCAGTTACTCGACTAGCGTAGAAGAGACCCAGTACTTC	CASSYSTSVEETQYF
TRBJ2-1	-	TRBV5-1	-	TGCGCCAGCAGCTCTGCCTCAGGGTCGGTCATCTCCAATGAGCAGTTCTTC	CASSSASGSVISNEQFF
TRBJ2-2	-	TRBV5-6	-	TGTGCCAGCAGTCCAGGGGAAGGGGAGCTGTTTTTT	CASSPGEGELFF
TRBJ1-5	-	TRBV19	-	TGTGCCAGTAGTATAGATTTTGGCAGAAATCAGCCCCAGCATTTT	CASSIDFGRNQPQHF
TRBJ1-2	-	TRBV30	-	TGTGCCTGGAGTGGGGGGGTTAACTATGGCTACACCTTC	CAWSGGVNYGYTF
TRBJ1-2	-	TRBV4-1	-	TGCGCCAGCAGCCTTAACGGCCAACAGGGTGGCTACACCTTC	CASSLNGQQGGYTF
TRBJ1-4	-	TRBV6-5	-	TGTGCCAGCAGACGAAGTACTGGAGGAAAACTGTTTTTT	CASRRSTGGKLFF
TRBJ2-3	-	TRBV15	-	TGTGCCACCAGCAGAGATCCGGTTGGGGGCCAGGGGCCCACAGATACGCAGTATTTT	CATSRDPVGGQGPTDTQYF
TRBJ2-5	-	TRBV2	-	TGTGCCAGCAGTGAAGGCCAGGGGAATGGGCCCCAGTACTTC	CASSEGQGNGPQYF
TRBJ1-5	-	TRBV19	-	TGTGCCAGTAGTATAGTACAGGGAGGGAATCAGCCCCAGCATTTT	CASSIVQGGNQPQHF
TRBJ2-1	-	TRBV5-1	-	TGCGCCAGCAGCTTTGAGGGAGCGACGCCCTACAATGAGCAGTTCTTC	CASSFEGATPYNEQFF
TRBJ2-5	-	TRBV7-2	TRBD2	TGTGCCAGCAGCCTAGCGGGAGCTCAAGAGACCCAGTACTTC	CASSLAGAQETQYF
TRBJ1-5	-	TRBV30	-	TGTGCCTGGAGTTTTACAAATCAGCCCCAGCATTTT	CAWSFTNQPQHF
TRBJ2-2	-	TRBV7-3	TRBD1	TGTGCCAGCAGCTCCGGGACAGCTAACACCGGGGAGCTGTTTTTT	CASSSGTANTGELFF
TRBJ2-5	-	TRBV14	-	TGTGCCAGCAGCCAAGAGAGGGCGGGGAGCGCGCAAGAGACCCAGTACTTC	CASSQERAGSAQETQYF
TRBJ2-1	-	TRBV15	TRBD1	TGTGCCACCAGCAGTTTCGACAGGGCCGGCAATGAGCAGTTCTTC	CATSSFDRAGNEQFF
TRBJ2-2	-	TRBV12-3/TRBV12-4	-	TGTGCCTGCTTGAAAGGGGCCACCGGGGAGCTGTTTTTT	CACLKGATGELFF
TRBJ2-1	-	TRBV7-9	-	TGTGCCACCAAACGGAGGGGTCCCGACAATGAGCAGTTCTTC	CATKRRGPDNEQFF
TRBJ2-1	-	TRBV5-4	-	TGTGCCAGCAGCCCGGTGGGCCTCCAGGGGGGCGATGAGCAGTTCTTC	CASSPVGLQGGDEQFF
TRBJ2-3	-	TRBV18	TRBD1	TGTGCCAGCTCACCGTCGACAGGGGGCGCGACAGATACGCAGTATTTT	CASSPSTGGATDTQYF
TRBJ1-4	-	TRBV6-5	-	TGTGCCAGCAGTTACTCACGGGAAAAACTGTTTTTT	CASSYSREKLFF
TRBJ2-7	-	TRBV10-3	TRBD2	TGTGCCATCAGTGAGTCGAAAGGGAGGCGGGAGGGTCGTGAGCAGTACTTC	CAISESKGRREGREQYF
TRBJ2-7	-	TRBV7-2	-	TGTGCCAGCAGCTTAGTAGGGGACGAGCAGTACTTC	CASSLVGDEQYF
TRBJ1-6	-	TRBV27	-	TGTGCCAGCAGTTTACGGACAGCGAGCTCCTATAATTCACCCCTCCACTTT	CASSLRTASSYNSPLHF
TRBJ2-2	-	TRBV25-1	-	TGTGCCAGTAGAGGTAGGGGGTCAATCCCCGCCGGGGAGCTGTTTTTT	CASRGRGSIPAGELFF
TRBJ1-1	-	TRBV19	TRBD1	TGTGCCAGTAGTATTGGACAGGAACCCATGAACACTGAAGCTTTCTTT	CASSIGQEPMNTEAFF
TRBJ2-3	-	TRBV19	TRBD2	TGTGCCAGCCGCCTAGCGGGAGGAACAGATACGCAGTATTTT	CASRLAGGTDTQYF
TRBJ2-6	-	TRBV2	TRBD1	TGTGCCAGCAAAAGCGACAGGGCATGGGCCAACGTCCTGACTTTC	CASKSDRAWANVLTF
TRBJ2-7	once	TRBV12-2	-	TGTGCAAGTCGGTCGACAGACACGTCCTACGAGCAGTACTTC	CASRSTDTSYEQYF
TRBJ2-3	-	TRBV6-5	TRBD2	TGTGCCAGCAGTTCTAGCGGGGGTGCAGATACGCAGTATTTT	CASSSSGGADTQYF
TRBJ2-7	-	TRBV13	-	TGTGCCAGCAGCCGTACGGGCTACGAGCAGTACTTC	CASSRTGYEQYF
TRBJ2-7	-	TRBV7-2	-	TGTGCCAGCAGCTCGAACGGTCCCTACGAGCAGTACTTC	CASSSNGPYEQYF
TRBJ1-2	-	TRBV19	TRBD1	TGTGCCAGTAGTATGGGGACAGCTGGCTACACCTTC	CASSMGTAGYTF
TRBJ1-2	-	TRBV6-1	-	TGTGCCAGCAGTGAAGGAAGGGGCCGGGGCTACACCTTC	CASSEGRGRGYTF
TRBJ2-1	-	TRBV6-5	-	TGTGCCAGCATGGGGCCAACCTACAATGAGCAGTTCTTC	CASMGPTYNEQFF
TRBJ1-5	once	TRBV28	-	TGTGCCAGCAGTTTGTTACAGGGAGTCAATCAGCCCCAGCATTTT	CASSLLQGVNQPQHF
TRBJ1-5	-	TRBV6-6	TRBD1	TGTGCCAGCAGTCCCCCGGGACAGGGCGGCCAGCCCCAGCATTTT	CASSPPGQGGQPQHF
TRBJ2-7	-	TRBV11-1	-	TGTGCCAGCAGCCCGCAGGGAAGCTCCTACGAGCAGTACTTC	CASSPQGSSYEQYF
TRBJ1-1	once	TRBV7-8	-	TGTGCCAGCAGCTTAGACGGAGGGAACACTGAAGCTTTCTTT	CASSLDGGNTEAFF
TRBJ2-3	-	TRBV5-1	-	TGCGCCAGCAGCTTGGAATGGAGCCCCACAGATACGCAGTATTTT	CASSLEWSPTDTQYF
TRBJ2-2	-	TRBV14	-	TGTGCCAGCAGCCAAGACGGTGTGCGGGAGCTGTTTTTT	CASSQDGVRELFF